This record looks at one T cell receptor (beta chain) sequence and its context. This clonotype was seen ten or more times. This clone's antigen is unknown. No base quality values were provided; no much bigger clone lies one nucleotide off. This entry belongs to a study of regulatory T cells in long-lasting Graves disease (dated by TCRdb to about 2021). The study in broad terms: To count as having persistent Graves' disease, a patient had to have received antithyroid drug treatment for over 5 years with TSH receptor autoantibodies remaining persistently positive. This study used TCR sequencing and RNA sequencing of peripheral blood to compare persistent Graves' disease patients against newly diagnosed Graves' disease patients. The study was conducted in China and was registered as a clinical trial. A total of about 33 samples underwent TCR sequencing, from about 13 patients with persistent Graves' disease and around 20 patients with newly diagnosed Graves' disease. Antithyroid drugs had been taken for ten to twelve years on average by persistent Graves' disease patients in the clinical cohort. Beyond this particular receptor, the publication reports: Persistent disease showed preferential use of TRBV28, TRBJ1-2 and TRBJ2-5, whereas newly diagnosed disease favored TRBV20-1 and TRBJ2-1. The authors acknowledged the small sample size as a limitation that may reduce accuracy. Because the primary lesion, thyroid tissue, could not be accessed, the study looked at peripheral blood alone. Sequencing and analysis were restricted to the TCR beta chain. Lower TCR Shannon entropy and fewer highly expanded clones were observed in persistent Graves' disease patients than in newly diagnosed patients, which suggested clonal expansion. Patients with persistent disease shared more public clonotypes (approximately 2,500) than newly diagnosed patients did (around 930).

According to the study, the label for this sample's time point signals: persistent/refractory GD, antithyroid drugs over 5 years with positive TRAb. RNA was extracted from PBMCs in TRIzol for both TCR sequencing and RNA sequencing. The diagnosis of Graves' disease was made according to American Thyroid Association guidelines. Patients for the study were recruited at an endocrinology department in Xi'an, China. Each patient gave around 9 milliliters of peripheral blood, collected in an EDTA anticoagulant tube. Ficoll Paque Plus density gradient separation was used to isolate PBMCs, and no further T cell sorting was done. An Agilent 2100 Bioanalyzer and agarose gel were used to check RNA quality, while a NanoDrop 2000 measured RNA concentration. Inclusive of the bounding cysteine and phenylalanine, the CDR3 is 15 residues long. Here the CDR3 DNA is all that survives: 45 bases in frame from base 1. The germline V gene specifies SGHAT as CDR1 and FQNNGV as CDR2. V loses 5 bases of germline sequence and J loses 8 bases, and the interval between the two ends is 19 bases.

Libraries were made using multiplex PCR. For sequencing, an Illumina HiSeq 4000 was employed. CDR3 regions were amplified by Arm-PCR with iRepertoire HTBI primers to construct TCR beta libraries. Before sequencing, the PCR products went through gel purification. The paper's data handling went like this. Across samples, around 58 TRBV and 14 TRBJ segments were identified and used for gene usage analysis of CDR3 amino acid clonotypes. COPE and FqMerger were used to merge the filtered high-quality paired reads into contigs. BLAST was used to align contigs to the IMGT TRBV, TRBD and TRBJ reference genes, and CDR3 was defined following IMGT. Any clonotype with a frequency above 0.1% was counted as a highly expanded clone. Shannon entropy served as the measure of repertoire diversity, while the Gini coefficient captured V-J evenness. Clonotypes shared by more than one individual were considered public. The public reads were quality trimmed at Q25 with fastp and then assembled into clones with MiXCR by TCRdb, keeping productive beta chains. CDR3 protein sequences are deduplicated, and each keeps its most common genes and DNA. These V and J calls derive from TCRdb rather than the authors' analysis. In all, the sample holds about 470,000 distinct CDR3 sequences, and about a fifth of those were seen once. The ten biggest clones cover 6.5% to 8% of the sample.

Material: peripheral blood mononuclear cells (PBMCs), obtained when the disease was refractory, from a patient treated with antithyroid drugs. The chain couples TRBV11-2 to TRBJ1-3; a weak D assignment points to TRBD1 (6 bases agree). The receptor was derived from a female donor with Graves disease. The CDR3 is CASSHLFRGEYTIYF. The DNA is as follows: TGTGCCAGCAGCCACCTATTCAGGGGTGAATACACCATATATTTT.